Described below is a single TCR beta chain sequence and its context. Its matching antigen is unknown. This CDR3 region has 17 residues. Germline V gene sequence: CDR1 LGHNA, CDR2 YSLEER. V lost 1 base to trimming and J lost 2 bases, with 17 bases between them. The sample belongs to a study of T cells after yellow fever vaccination. Broader study findings: Abundant bulk-population clonotypes could contaminate the FACS-sorted repertoires. A faster peak, day 5 versus 15, was reached by the weaker secondary response. Overall, a small share of clonotypes was seen in both CD4 and CD8 compartments.

Universal primer sites and UMIs were introduced during 5'RACE template-switching synthesis of TCR cDNA. TCRdb reanalysed the 5' RACE reads using MiXCR and keeps one entry per CDR3 protein. The profile shows some 290,000 distinct CDR3 sequences, about 10% of them singletons. The material sequenced was CD4+ T cells sorted from PBMCs, taken 45 days after the yellow fever booster vaccination. J is TRBJ2-5 and V is TRBV4-3; a weak D match, TRBD1 (6 bases). This TCR derives from a man aged 18 to 35 who received the YFV17D yellow fever vaccine. The CDR3: CASSQGLGDIAQETQYF. The CDR3 DNA is TGCGCCAGCAGCCAAGGGCTGGGGGACATAGCTCAAGAGACCCAGTACTTC.